These T cell receptor beta chains were read from a single sample in a study of cytomegalovirus exposure and HLA in healthy donors. TCRdb's copy holds only in-frame clones and misses some; the assay was immunoSEQ multiplex PCR. Altogether fewer than 250,000 clones are present, around nine tenths being singletons, with the ten largest covering around 2.6%. The specimen was PBMCs. These receptors came from a man aged 18-30 years in good health and CMV-seronegative. Both conserved end residues are part of each CDR3. A D gene is named only where the DNA matches it firmly. Where a row states a size, it is once, few, many or the class of an expanded clone; other rows omit it.

.	TRBJ1-2	.	TRBV18	TGTGCCAGCTCACAAACCCAGGGTAACTATGGCTACACCTTC	CASSQTQGNYGYTF
.	TRBJ2-7	TRBD2	TRBV19	TGTGCCAGTAGTGGCGGGGGAGGGGCCGAGCAGTACTTC	CASSGGGGAEQYF
.	TRBJ2-3	TRBD2	TRBV6-1	TGTGCCAGCAGTGAATTACTAGCGGGGAATACGCAGTATTTT	CASSELLAGNTQYF
.	TRBJ2-3	TRBD1	TRBV13	TGTGCCAGCAGCTTGACAGGGAATTTAGATACGCAGTATTTT	CASSLTGNLDTQYF
.	TRBJ2-2	TRBD1	TRBV27	TGTGCCAGCAGCGACAGGGGGGATGTGGCCGGGGAGCTGTTTTTT	CASSDRGDVAGELFF
.	TRBJ1-1	.	TRBV7-3	TGTGCCAGCAGCCTTAGCGAGGGCACTGAAGCTTTCTTT	CASSLSEGTEAFF
.	TRBJ2-2	.	TRBV28	TGTGCCAGCAGTTTAGCAGGGGGGCGGCCCGGGGAGCTGTTTTTT	CASSLAGGRPGELFF
.	TRBJ2-7	.	TRBV29-1	TGCAGCGTTGTGGGGGGACGGGACCCCCTGCCCTACGAGCAGTACTTC	CSVVGGRDPLPYEQYF
.	TRBJ1-1	TRBD1	TRBV29-1	TGCAGCGTCTGGGACAGAGGGAACACTGAAGCTTTCTTT	CSVWDRGNTEAFF
.	TRBJ1-6	TRBD1	TRBV6-5	TGTGCCAGCAGTTACAAGGGACAGACTAATTCACCCCTCCACTTT	CASSYKGQTNSPLHF
.	TRBJ2-7	TRBD2	TRBV7-2	TGTGCCAGCCGATCGTCAATGGGAGGGAAGTTCCGCGAGCAGTACTTC	CASRSSMGGKFREQYF
.	TRBJ2-5	TRBD2	TRBV2	TGTGCCAGCAGTGGACTTAGCGGGGGAGCCGAGACCCAGTACTTC	CASSGLSGGAETQYF
.	TRBJ1-5	TRBD1	TRBV18	TGTGCCAGCTCACCGAAGTCCGGGACAGGAAACAATCAGCCCCAGCATTTT	CASSPKSGTGNNQPQHF
.	TRBJ1-1	.	TRBV18	TGTGCCAGCTCACCCTTACTCAGGGACACTGAAGCTTTCTTT	CASSPLLRDTEAFF
.	TRBJ1-6	.	TRBV11-3	TGTGCCAGCAGCTTACGCAGAGGCCCCTATAATTCACCCCTCCACTTT	CASSLRRGPYNSPLHF
.	TRBJ2-5	TRBD2	TRBV7-6	TGTGCCAGCGGGACCTGGGGACTAGCAGCAGAGACCCAGTACTTC	CASGTWGLAAETQYF
.	TRBJ2-5	.	TRBV28	TGTGCCAGCAGTTTAACGCCCACAGGGTTAGGAGAGACCCAGTACTTC	CASSLTPTGLGETQYF
.	TRBJ1-1	TRBD1	TRBV5-1	TGCGCCAGCAGCGGCGGTGTGGGACAGATGAACACTGAAGCTTTCTTT	CASSGGVGQMNTEAFF
.	TRBJ2-1	TRBD2	TRBV6-5	TGTGCCAGCAGTTACTCCCTCGGGACTAGCGGGAATGAGCAGTTCTTC	CASSYSLGTSGNEQFF
.	TRBJ2-2	TRBD2	TRBV2	TGTGCCAGCCGACTAGCGGGGAACACCGGGGAGCTGTTTTTT	CASRLAGNTGELFF
.	TRBJ1-1	.	TRBV27	TGTGCCAGCAGTTCTTTCGGCGGTGAAGCTTTCTTT	CASSSFGGEAFF
.	TRBJ2-7	TRBD2	TRBV10-3	TGTGCCATCAGTGACGGGCGGGAGCCCTCCTACGAGCAGTACTTC	CAISDGREPSYEQYF
few	TRBJ1-2	.	TRBV5-1	TGCGCCAGCAGCCCCGGACAGAACTATGGCTACACCTTC	CASSPGQNYGYTF
.	TRBJ1-2	.	TRBV11-2	TGTGCCAGCAGCTTAACAGGGCCCGGCTACACCTTC	CASSLTGPGYTF
.	TRBJ2-6	.	TRBV30	TGTGCCTGGAGTATTCACTCTGGGGCCAACGTCCTGACTTTC	CAWSIHSGANVLTF
.	TRBJ2-7	.	TRBV19	TGTGCCAGTAGTTCACTTATACGGGGGTCCTACGAGCAGTACTTC	CASSSLIRGSYEQYF
.	TRBJ2-6	.	TRBV15	TGTGCCACCAGCCGTAGCTGGACGGGAGCCTACTCTGGGGCCAACGTCCTGACTTTC	CATSRSWTGAYSGANVLTF
.	TRBJ2-3	.	TRBV7-2	TGTGCCAGCAGCTTTGCGGGGGCCAGCACAGATACGCAGTATTTT	CASSFAGASTDTQYF
.	TRBJ1-1	.	TRBV18	TGTGCCAGCTCATACTCCTCAGGGGCCGTCACTGAAGCTTTCTTT	CASSYSSGAVTEAFF
.	TRBJ1-4	.	TRBV4-3	TGCGCCAGCAGCCAAGGGGGCAGGGCAGCTAATGAAAAACTGTTTTTT	CASSQGGRAANEKLFF
.	TRBJ2-6	.	TRBV7-9	TGTGCCAGCGCCTCAACGACAGGAACTGGGGCCAACGTCCTGACTTTC	CASASTTGTGANVLTF
.	TRBJ2-1	TRBD2	TRBV7-2	TGTGCCAGCACAACACTAGCGGGGCCTGAGCAGTTCTTC	CASTTLAGPEQFF
.	TRBJ2-1	TRBD2	TRBV5-1	TGCGCCAGCAGCTTACTAGCGGGAGAGGGTGAGCAGTTCTTC	CASSLLAGEGEQFF
.	TRBJ2-1	.	TRBV4-3	TGCGCCAGCAGCCAAGGGGTGACAGGCTACAATGAGCAGTTCTTC	CASSQGVTGYNEQFF
.	TRBJ2-3	TRBD1	TRBV18	TGTGCCAGCTCACGAAACACAGGGACAGCCACAGATACGCAGTATTTT	CASSRNTGTATDTQYF
once	TRBJ2-7	.	TRBV14	TGTGCCAGCAGCCATACCGCCTGGTTAGGGGACGAGCAGTACTTC	CASSHTAWLGDEQYF
.	TRBJ2-1	TRBD2	TRBV28	TGTGCCAGCACTAGCGGGAGGTCCAATGAGCAGTTCTTC	CASTSGRSNEQFF
.	TRBJ1-2	.	TRBV30	TGTGCCTGGAGTGTGTGGAGCGGCAGAGCCTTC	CAWSVWSGRAF
.	TRBJ1-4	TRBD1	TRBV18	TGTGCCAGCTCACCCCCGGGACAGGGCGGAGAAAAACTGTTTTTT	CASSPPGQGGEKLFF
many	TRBJ1-6	.	TRBV28	TGTGCCAGCAGTCCCTTACAGGTTTCACCCCTCCACTTT	CASSPLQVSPLHF
.	TRBJ1-1	.	TRBV28	TGTGCCAGCACCTCCCCCGGGGGGACTGAAGCTTTCTTT	CASTSPGGTEAFF
.	TRBJ2-7	.	TRBV7-9	TGTGCCAGCAGCCCTTTTGACAGGCCCGGGATTGGCTACGAGCAGTACTTC	CASSPFDRPGIGYEQYF
once	TRBJ2-7	.	TRBV11-2	TGTGCCAGCAGCCGAGAATTAGCCTACGAGCAGTACTTC	CASSRELAYEQYF
.	TRBJ2-2	.	TRBV4-1	TGCGCCAGCAGCCCAGGTTTACGGCTGTTTTTT	CASSPGLRLFF
.	TRBJ1-4	.	TRBV5-6	TGTGCCAGCAGCTTGGTACAGGGTGAAAAACTGTTTTTT	CASSLVQGEKLFF
.	TRBJ1-5	.	TRBV27	TGTGCCAGCAGCCCGGGGTGGGGGGGCGGTCAGCCCCAGCATTTT	CASSPGWGGGQPQHF
once	TRBJ2-3	.	TRBV7-2	TGTGCCAGCAGCTTAGAACGGAGCATCGCTAGTACGCAGTATTTT	CASSLERSIASTQYF
.	TRBJ2-1	.	TRBV4-1	TGCGCCAGCAGCCTCCTAGGTAGCTCCTACAATGAGCAGTTCTTC	CASSLLGSSYNEQFF
.	TRBJ2-3	TRBD2	TRBV28	TGTGCCAGCAGTTCCCAAAGGACTAGCGGAACAGATACGCAGTATTTT	CASSSQRTSGTDTQYF
.	TRBJ2-5	.	TRBV15	TGTGCCACCAGCAGAGGGACTTCCCAAGAGACCCAGTACTTC	CATSRGTSQETQYF
.	TRBJ2-5	TRBD1	TRBV11-2	TGTGCCAGCAGCTCGCGGACAGGGGCGGGGGAGACCCAGTACTTC	CASSSRTGAGETQYF
.	TRBJ2-7	.	TRBV28	TGTGCCAGCAGTTTTCGGGACTGGGGGTACGAGCAGTACTTC	CASSFRDWGYEQYF
.	TRBJ1-1	TRBD1	TRBV4-2	TGTGCCAGCAGCAAAGTACAGGGGGAGGAAGGGTACACTGAAGCTTTCTTT	CASSKVQGEEGYTEAFF
.	TRBJ2-1	TRBD2	TRBV7-2	TGTGCCAGCAGCCCCGCGGGGAGGGCATACAATGAGCAGTTCTTC	CASSPAGRAYNEQFF
few	TRBJ2-3	.	TRBV7-2	TGTGCCAGCAGCCCAAGCAACCCGTATACGCAGTATTTT	CASSPSNPYTQYF
.	TRBJ2-1	TRBD2	TRBV11-2	TGTGCCAGCAGCATTAGCGGGAGCTCCTACAATGAGCAGTTCTTC	CASSISGSSYNEQFF
.	TRBJ1-5	.	TRBV4-2	TGTGCCAGCAGCGTGGCAGACAATCAGCCCCAGCATTTT	CASSVADNQPQHF
.	TRBJ2-2	.	TRBV27	TGTGCCAGCAGTTTGGGCAGGGGAAACACCGGGGAGCTGTTTTTT	CASSLGRGNTGELFF
.	TRBJ1-2	TRBD1	TRBV6-1	TGTGCCAGCTCTACAGGGGGCTATGACTATGGCTACACCTTC	CASSTGGYDYGYTF